These 17 T cell receptor beta chains were sequenced from one sample in a study of T cell responses to AZD1222 COVID-19 vaccine (dated by TCRdb to about 2021). The protocol used for the library was the immunoSEQ multiplex PCR assay. Sourced from immuneACCESS, this table was stored by TCRdb with only in-frame sequences that have V and J called. A share of the clones is absent; for the studies checked, an unresolved V gene accounts for under half, and the remainder has no known explanation. The sample table records fewer than 110,000 clones; roughly 91% of these occur just once. The top ten clones comprise around 45% of the sample. The time point label on this specimen signifies: baseline before first vaccination. Sequencing used peripheral blood, obtained on day 0 of AZD1222 vaccination. Receptors were obtained from an adult in good health.

The rearrangement joins TRBV9 to TRBJ1-3; possibly TRBD1 for D (6 bases). Germline V gene sequence: CDR1 SGDLS, CDR2 YYNGEE. Trimming took 0 bases from V and 4 from J, leaving 11 bases between them. There are 15 residues in the CDR3. The CDR3 is CASSVGSGDGNTIYF. The CDR3 nucleotides are TGTGCCAGCAGCGTAGGTTCAGGGGACGGAAACACCATATATTTT.

The J gene is TRBJ2-7, the V gene TRBV3-1 (or the pseudogene TRBV3-2); D is possibly TRBD1 (6 bases). Per germline, CDR1 LGHDT and CDR2 YNNKEL (reference sequence). This CDR3 contains 14 residues. V was clipped by 4 bases and J by 4 bases, with 14 bases between them. The CDR3 bases are TGTGCCAGCAGCCCCCGGGAAAGGGGGTACGAGCAGTACTTC. Its protein product is CASSPRERGYEQYF.

This clone was detected once. V and J are TRBV30 and TRBJ1-1; D gene ambiguous. CDR3 length equals 14 residues. The germline V gene has CDR1 GTSNPN and CDR2 SVGIG (reference sequence). Between the trimmed V and J ends, which lost 0 bases and 1 base, there was a span of 9 bases. CDR3 nucleotide sequence: TGTGCCTGGAGTGTACAACTGACGAACACTGAAGCTTTCTTT. Translation: CAWSVQLTNTEAFF.

The chain recombines TRBV20-1 with TRBJ2-1, with D possibly being TRBD1 (6 bases). There are 11 residues in the CDR3. In germline, CDR1 is DFQATT, CDR2 SNEGSKA (reference sequence). V dropped 3 bases and J dropped 7 bases, with 7 bases sitting between them. CDR3 in DNA: TGCAGTGCTAGGGGGGCGAATGAGCAGTTCTTC. Translation gives CSARGANEQFF.

Written as DNA, the CDR3 is TGTGCCAGCAGCTCGCTAGGGAGCACAGATACGCAGTATTTT. As protein: CASSSLGSTDTQYF. The rearrangement links TRBV7-2 to TRBJ2-3; unclear D gene. Per germline, CDR1 SGHTA and CDR2 FQGNSA. V shed 4 bases and J shed 0 bases, with 8 bases lying between them. The CDR3 spans 14 residues.

This sequence joins TRBV5-1 and TRBJ2-2, with 12 bases lining up with TRBD1. Germline V lookup: CDR1 SGHRS, CDR2 YFSETQ. The CDR3 has 16 residues. V lost 2 bases to trimming and J lost 7 bases; unmatched junction nucleotides: 6. The CDR3 here is CASSFEGQGANGELFF. CDR3 DNA sequence: TGCGCCAGCAGCTTCGAGGGACAGGGGGCCAACGGGGAGCTGTTTTTT.

The chain is built from TRBV11-2 and TRBJ1-2; the match to TRBD1 covers 10 bases. The V segment lost 6 bases and the J segment 9 bases; nucleotides outside the gene matches: 16. CDR1 is SGHAT, CDR2 FQNNGV, per germline. The CDR3 has 16 residues. CDR3 nucleotide sequence: TGTGCCAGCAGTTCGAACCCCCGGGACAGGGGTGGAAGCTACACCTTC. As protein: CASSSNPRDRGGSYTF.

This clone is a singleton in its sample. V gene TRBV2 combines with J gene TRBJ2-1; D is perhaps TRBD1 (6 bases). Looked up from germline, CDR1 is SNHLY and CDR2 is FYNNEI. Trimming shortened V by 7 bases and J by 7 bases, and 11 bases separated the two germline ends. The CDR3 extends over 12 amino acids. CDR3 coding DNA: TGTGCCAGCACGAGGGGGTGGAATGAGCAGTTCTTC. The encoded protein is CASTRGWNEQFF. Full variable domain (rest looked up from reference TRBV2 and TRBJ2-1): EPEVTQTPSHQVTQMGQEVILRCVPISNHLYFYWYRQILGQKVEFLVSFYNNEISEKSEIFDDQFSVERPDGSNFTLKIRSTKLEDSAMYFCASTRGWNEQFFGPGTRLTVL.

V and J are TRBV28 and TRBJ1-5; D gene ambiguous. V lost 2 bases to trimming and J lost 2 bases, with 10 bases between them. The CDR3 has 15 amino acids. Per the germline V gene, CDR1 is MDHEN and CDR2 is SYDVKM. CDR3 sequence (DNA): TGTGCCAGCAGTTTAGGAATGTGGGGCAATCAGCCCCAGCATTTT. It encodes CASSLGMWGNQPQHF.

This chain uses TRBV14 with TRBJ2-5; 7 bases are shared with TRBD2. V lost 1 base and J lost 9; bases outside the gene matches: 2. CDR1 and CDR2 from the germline V gene are SGHDN and FVKESK. The CDR3 totals 12 residues. The CDR3 reads CASSQVRGAQYF. CDR3 in DNA: TGTGCCAGCAGCCAAGTCCGGGGGGCCCAGTACTTC.

The V call is TRBV9, the J call TRBJ1-2, with D possibly being TRBD1 (5 bases). Trimming removed 0 bases from V and 4 bases from J, with 7 bases in between. The CDR3 contains 13 residues. Germline CDR1 reads SGDLS; CDR2 reads YYNGEE. Written as DNA, the CDR3 is TGTGCCAGCAGCGTAGTGGGACGCTATGGCTACACCTTC. Its translation: CASSVVGRYGYTF.

The V gene is TRBV5-8, the J gene TRBJ1-2, with D possibly TRBD1 on 6 matching bases. V gave up 0 bases and J gave up 7 bases, with 10 bases separating them. The CDR3 has 13 amino acids. CDR1 and CDR2 from the germline V gene are SGHTS and YDEGEE. As DNA, the CDR3 is TGTGCCAGCAGCTTGGTGCAGGGGCTTGGCTACACCTTC. Translating gives CASSLVQGLGYTF.

Points on this clone: Other DNA variants within this sample encode the same CDR3. V usage is TRBV29-1 and J usage is TRBJ1-1; 7 bases line up with TRBD1. This CDR3 is 12 amino acids long. Germline CDR1 SQVTM, CDR2 ANQGSEA. V was clipped by 4 bases and J by 2 bases; unmatched bases: 1. CDR3 sequence (DNA): TGCAGCGTTGGACAGGGCAACACTGAAGCTTTCTTT. Protein product: CSVGQGNTEAFF.

This chain joins TRBV19 and TRBJ2-7; D is undetermined. Trimming pared 10 bases from V and 6 bases from J, leaving 22 bases between. In germline, CDR1 is LNHDA, CDR2 SQIVND (reference sequence). The CDR3 runs 14 residues. The DNA of the CDR3 is TGTGCCACCTCTCGTGGGCCCCAGTCCACCGAGCAGTACTTC. Translated, it gives CATSRGPQSTEQYF.

The V call is TRBV27, the J call TRBJ1-5, with a possible D match to TRBD1 (5 bases). Germline CDR1 reads MNHEY; CDR2 reads SMNVEV (reference sequence). The V end lost 6 bases, the J end lost 11 bases, and 20 bases lay between the germline ends. The CDR3 is made up of 14 amino acids. The CDR3 bases are TGTGCCAGCAGCTCCCAGACCGCCGGGGGGACCCAGCATTTT. Its protein product is CASSSQTAGGTQHF.

The genes are TRBV11-3 and TRBJ2-7, with no clear D. V lost 3 bases to trimming and J lost 3 bases, with 18 bases between them. The germline V gene encodes CDR1 SGHNT and CDR2 YENEEA. CDR3 length: 16 amino acids. For the CDR3, the DNA is TGTGCCAGCAGCTTTAGGTGGGCAACAGCCATCTACGAGCAGTACTTC. It yields the protein CASSFRWATAIYEQYF.

The rearrangement links TRBV6-1 to TRBJ1-2, with unresolved D. Looked up from germline, CDR1 is MNHNS and CDR2 is SASEGT. CDR3 length equals 16 residues. V was cut by 1 base and J by 4 bases, with 16 bases left in between. CDR3 protein: CASSEVEGRGVYGYTF. DNA for the CDR3: TGTGCCAGCAGTGAAGTGGAAGGTCGTGGGGTCTATGGCTACACCTTC.